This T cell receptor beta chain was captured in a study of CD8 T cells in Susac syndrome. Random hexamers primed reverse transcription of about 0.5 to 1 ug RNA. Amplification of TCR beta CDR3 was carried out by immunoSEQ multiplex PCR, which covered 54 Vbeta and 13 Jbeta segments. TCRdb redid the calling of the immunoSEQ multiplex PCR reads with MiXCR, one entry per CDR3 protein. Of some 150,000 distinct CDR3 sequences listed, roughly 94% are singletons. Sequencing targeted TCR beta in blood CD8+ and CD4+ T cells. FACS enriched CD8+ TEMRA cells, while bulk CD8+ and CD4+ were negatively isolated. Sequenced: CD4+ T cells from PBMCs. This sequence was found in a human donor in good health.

CDR3 coding DNA: TGTGCCACCAGCCCCCGCCCAGGGGGCATGTACGAGCAGTACTTC. It is translated as CATSPRPGGMYEQYF. The J gene is TRBJ2-7, the V gene TRBV15, with TRBD1 matching over 8 bases. V shed 5 bases, J shed 4 bases, and the junction held 10 bases outside the gene matches. This CDR3 is built from 15 residues. Per the germline V gene, CDR1 is LNHNV and CDR2 is YYDKDF (reference sequence).